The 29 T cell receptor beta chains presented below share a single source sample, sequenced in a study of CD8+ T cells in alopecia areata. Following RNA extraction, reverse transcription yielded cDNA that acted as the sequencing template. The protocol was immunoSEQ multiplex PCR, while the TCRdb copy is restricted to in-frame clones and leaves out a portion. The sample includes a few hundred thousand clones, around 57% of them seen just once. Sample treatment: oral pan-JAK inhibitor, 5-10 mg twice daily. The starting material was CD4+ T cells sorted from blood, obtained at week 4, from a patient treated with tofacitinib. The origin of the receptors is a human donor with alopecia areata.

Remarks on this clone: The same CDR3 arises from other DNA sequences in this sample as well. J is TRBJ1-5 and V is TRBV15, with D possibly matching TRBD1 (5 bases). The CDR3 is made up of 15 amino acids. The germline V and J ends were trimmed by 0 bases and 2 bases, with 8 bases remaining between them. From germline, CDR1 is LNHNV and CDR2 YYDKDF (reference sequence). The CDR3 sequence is CATSRDQGGNQPQHF. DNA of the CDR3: TGTGCCACCAGCAGAGATCAGGGAGGCAATCAGCCCCAGCATTTT.

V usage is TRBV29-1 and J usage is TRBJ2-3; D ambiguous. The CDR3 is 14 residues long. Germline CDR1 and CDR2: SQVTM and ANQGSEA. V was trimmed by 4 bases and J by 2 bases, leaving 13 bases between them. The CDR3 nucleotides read TGCAGCGTTGTCTCGCGCAGTTACACAGATACGCAGTATTTT. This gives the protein CSVVSRSYTDTQYF.

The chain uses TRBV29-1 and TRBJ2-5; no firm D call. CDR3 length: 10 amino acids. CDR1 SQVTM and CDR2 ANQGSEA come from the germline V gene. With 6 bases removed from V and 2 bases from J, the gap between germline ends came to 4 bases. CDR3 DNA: TGCAGCGTCGCGCAAGAGACCCAGTACTTC. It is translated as CSVAQETQYF.

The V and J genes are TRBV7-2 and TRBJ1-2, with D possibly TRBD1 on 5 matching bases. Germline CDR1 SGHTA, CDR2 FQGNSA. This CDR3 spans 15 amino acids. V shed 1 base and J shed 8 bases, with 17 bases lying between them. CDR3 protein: CASSLGPRQRGGYTF. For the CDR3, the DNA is TGTGCCAGCAGCTTAGGCCCCCGACAGCGGGGCGGCTACACCTTC.

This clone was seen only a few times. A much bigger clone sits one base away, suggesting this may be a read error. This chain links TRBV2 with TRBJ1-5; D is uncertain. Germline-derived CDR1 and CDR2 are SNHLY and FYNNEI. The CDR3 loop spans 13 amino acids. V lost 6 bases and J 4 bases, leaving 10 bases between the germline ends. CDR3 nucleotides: TGTGCCAGCAGCTTAGACCGAAATCAGCCCCAGCATTTT. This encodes CASSLDRNQPQHF.

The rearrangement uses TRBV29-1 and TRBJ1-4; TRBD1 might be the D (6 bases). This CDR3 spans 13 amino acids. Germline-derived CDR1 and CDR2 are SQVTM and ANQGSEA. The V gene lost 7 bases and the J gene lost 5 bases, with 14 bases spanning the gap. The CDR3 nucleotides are TGCAGCGCCTCGCGACAGGTGAATGAAAAACTGTTTTTT. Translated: CSASRQVNEKLFF.

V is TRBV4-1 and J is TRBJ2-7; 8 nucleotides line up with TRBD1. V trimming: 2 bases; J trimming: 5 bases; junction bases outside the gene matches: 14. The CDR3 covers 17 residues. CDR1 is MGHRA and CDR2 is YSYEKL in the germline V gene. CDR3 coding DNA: TGCGCCAGCAGCCAACAAGACCTGACAGGGGCATATGACGAGCAGTACTTC. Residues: CASSQQDLTGAYDEQYF.

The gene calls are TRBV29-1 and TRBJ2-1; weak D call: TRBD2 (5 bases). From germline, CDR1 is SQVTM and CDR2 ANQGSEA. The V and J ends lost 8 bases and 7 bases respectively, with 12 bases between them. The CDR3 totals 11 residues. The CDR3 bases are TGCAGCCTTCGGGGTACAAATGAGCAGTTCTTC. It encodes CSLRGTNEQFF.

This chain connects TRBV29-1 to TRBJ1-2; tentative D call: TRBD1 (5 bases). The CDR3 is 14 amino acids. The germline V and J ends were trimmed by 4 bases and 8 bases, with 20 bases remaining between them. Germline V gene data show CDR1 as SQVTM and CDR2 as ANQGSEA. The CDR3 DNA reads TGCAGCGTTGGCTTTCGACAGCGGTTAAGCGGCTACACCTTC. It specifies CSVGFRQRLSGYTF.

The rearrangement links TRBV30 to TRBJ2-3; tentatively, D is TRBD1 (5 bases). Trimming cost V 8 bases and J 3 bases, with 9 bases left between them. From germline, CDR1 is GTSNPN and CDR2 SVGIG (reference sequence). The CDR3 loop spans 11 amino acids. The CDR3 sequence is CALGVTDTQYF. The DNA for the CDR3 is TGTGCCCTAGGGGTGACAGATACGCAGTATTTT.

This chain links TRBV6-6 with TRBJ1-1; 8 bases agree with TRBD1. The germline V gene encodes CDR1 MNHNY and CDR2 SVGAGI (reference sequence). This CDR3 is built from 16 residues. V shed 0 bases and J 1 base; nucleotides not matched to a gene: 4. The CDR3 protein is CASSYSPGQGNTEAFF. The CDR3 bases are TGTGCCAGCAGTTACTCCCCAGGACAGGGGAACACTGAAGCTTTCTTT.

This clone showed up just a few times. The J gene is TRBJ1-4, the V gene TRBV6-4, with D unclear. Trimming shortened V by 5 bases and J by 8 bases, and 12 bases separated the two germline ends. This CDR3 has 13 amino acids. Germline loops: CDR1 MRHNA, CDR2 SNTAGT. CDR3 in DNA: TGTGCCAGCAGTCCCTACCTGGGAGAAAAACTGTTTTTT. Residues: CASSPYLGEKLFF.

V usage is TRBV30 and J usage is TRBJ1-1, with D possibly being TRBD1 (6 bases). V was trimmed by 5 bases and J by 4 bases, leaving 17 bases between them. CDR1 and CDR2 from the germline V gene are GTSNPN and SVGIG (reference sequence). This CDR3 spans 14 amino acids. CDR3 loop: CAWGTGFIGTEAFF. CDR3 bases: TGTGCCTGGGGAACAGGGTTTATCGGCACTGAAGCTTTCTTT.

CDR3 in amino acids: CASSPAPGSSGNTIYF. The DNA for the CDR3 is TGTGCCAGCAGCCCCGCGCCCGGGAGCTCTGGAAACACCATATATTTT. The V gene is TRBV25-1, the J gene TRBJ1-3; the D is unclear. The CDR3 consists of 16 residues. Germline CDR1 reads MGHDK; CDR2 reads SYGVNS. V was shortened by 6 bases and J by 0 bases, with 15 bases between the two germline ends. Looking up the rest from reference TRBV25-1 and TRBJ1-3 gives the full variable domain: EADIYQTPRYLVIGTGKKITLECSQTMGHDKMYWYQQDPGMELHLIHYSYGVNSTEKGDLSSESTVSRIRTEHFPLTLESARPSHTSQYLCASSPAPGSSGNTIYFGEGSWLTVV.

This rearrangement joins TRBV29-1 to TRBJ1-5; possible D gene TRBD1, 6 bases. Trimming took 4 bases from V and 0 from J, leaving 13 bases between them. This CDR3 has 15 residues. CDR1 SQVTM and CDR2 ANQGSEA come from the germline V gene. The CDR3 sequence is CSVAEQGNSNQPQHF. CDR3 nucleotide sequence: TGCAGCGTTGCGGAGCAGGGGAATAGCAATCAGCCCCAGCATTTT.

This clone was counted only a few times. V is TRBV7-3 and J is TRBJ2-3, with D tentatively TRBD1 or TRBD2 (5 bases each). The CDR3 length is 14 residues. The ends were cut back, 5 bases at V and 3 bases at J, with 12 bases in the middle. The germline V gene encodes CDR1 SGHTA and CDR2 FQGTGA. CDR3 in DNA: TGTGCCAGCAGCGGGACCTCCAATACAGATACGCAGTATTTT. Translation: CASSGTSNTDTQYF.

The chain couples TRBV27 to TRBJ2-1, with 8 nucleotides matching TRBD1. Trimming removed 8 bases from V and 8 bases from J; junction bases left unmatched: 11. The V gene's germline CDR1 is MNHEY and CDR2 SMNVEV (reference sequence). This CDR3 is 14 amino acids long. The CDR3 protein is CASRDHGQGDEQFF. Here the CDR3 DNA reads TGTGCCAGCCGCGACCACGGACAGGGCGATGAGCAGTTCTTC.

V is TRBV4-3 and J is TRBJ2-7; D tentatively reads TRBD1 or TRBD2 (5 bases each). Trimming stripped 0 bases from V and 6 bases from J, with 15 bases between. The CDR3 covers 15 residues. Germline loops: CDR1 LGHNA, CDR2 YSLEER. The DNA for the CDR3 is TGCGCCAGCAGCCAAGATTTATTCAGGGACGGCGAGCAGTACTTC. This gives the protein CASSQDLFRDGEQYF.

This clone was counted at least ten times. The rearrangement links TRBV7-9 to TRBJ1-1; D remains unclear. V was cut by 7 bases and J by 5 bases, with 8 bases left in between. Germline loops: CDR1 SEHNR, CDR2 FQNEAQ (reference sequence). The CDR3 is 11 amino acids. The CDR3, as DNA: TGTGCCAGCACCCTAGGGACTGAAGCTTTCTTT. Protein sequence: CASTLGTEAFF.

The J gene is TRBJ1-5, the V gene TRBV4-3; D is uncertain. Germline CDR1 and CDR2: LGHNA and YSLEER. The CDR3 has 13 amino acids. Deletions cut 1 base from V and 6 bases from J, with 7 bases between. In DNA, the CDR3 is TGCGCCAGCAGCCAAGGCCCGAGTCAGCCCCAGCATTTT. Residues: CASSQGPSQPQHF.

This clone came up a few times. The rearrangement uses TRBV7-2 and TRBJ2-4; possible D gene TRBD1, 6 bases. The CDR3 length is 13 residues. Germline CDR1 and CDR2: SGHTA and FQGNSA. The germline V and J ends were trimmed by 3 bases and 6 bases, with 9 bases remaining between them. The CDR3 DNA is TGTGCCAGCAGCTTCAAAGGGGGAAACATTCAGTACTTC. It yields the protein CASSFKGGNIQYF. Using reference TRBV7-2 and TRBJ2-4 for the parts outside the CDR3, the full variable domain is GAGVSQSPSNKVTEKGKDVELRCDPISGHTALYWYRQSLGQGLEFLIYFQGNSAPDKSGLPSDRFSAERTGGSVSTLTIQRTQQEDSAVYLCASSFKGGNIQYFGAGTRLSVL.

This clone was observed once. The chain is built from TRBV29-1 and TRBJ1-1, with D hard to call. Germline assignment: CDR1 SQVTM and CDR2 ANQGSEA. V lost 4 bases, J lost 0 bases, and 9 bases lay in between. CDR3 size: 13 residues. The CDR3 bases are TGCAGCGTTGTGTCGGTGATGAACACTGAAGCTTTCTTT. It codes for CSVVSVMNTEAFF.

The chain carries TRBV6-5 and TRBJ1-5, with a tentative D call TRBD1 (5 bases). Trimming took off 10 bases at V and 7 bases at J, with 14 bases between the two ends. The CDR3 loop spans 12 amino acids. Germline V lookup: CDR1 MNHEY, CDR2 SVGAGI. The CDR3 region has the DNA TGTGCCACCGGCGGGGGGATCCAGCCCCAGCATTTT. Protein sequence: CATGGGIQPQHF.

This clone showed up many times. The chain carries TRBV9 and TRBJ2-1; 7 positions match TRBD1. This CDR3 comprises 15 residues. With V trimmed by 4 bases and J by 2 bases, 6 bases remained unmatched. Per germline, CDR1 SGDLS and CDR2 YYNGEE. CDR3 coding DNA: TGTGCCAGCAGCCCGACAGGGTACCCCTACAATGAGCAGTTCTTC. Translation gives CASSPTGYPYNEQFF.

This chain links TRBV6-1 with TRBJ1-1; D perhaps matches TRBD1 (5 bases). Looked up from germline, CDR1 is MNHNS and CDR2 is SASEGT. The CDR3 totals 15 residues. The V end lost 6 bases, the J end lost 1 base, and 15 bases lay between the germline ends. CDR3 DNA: TGTGCCAGCAGACCGTATAGGGGCCAGAACACTGAAGCTTTCTTT. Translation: CASRPYRGQNTEAFF.

The CDR3 DNA sequence: TGTGCCAGCAGCCCACCGGGACAGCAACTTCCCCAGCATTTT. It is translated as CASSPPGQQLPQHF. This rearrangement joins TRBV6-5 to TRBJ1-5, with 7 bases fitting TRBD1. In germline, CDR1 is MNHEY, CDR2 SVGAGI. The CDR3 is 14 residues long. V lost 6 bases, J lost 10 bases, and 12 bases stayed unmatched.

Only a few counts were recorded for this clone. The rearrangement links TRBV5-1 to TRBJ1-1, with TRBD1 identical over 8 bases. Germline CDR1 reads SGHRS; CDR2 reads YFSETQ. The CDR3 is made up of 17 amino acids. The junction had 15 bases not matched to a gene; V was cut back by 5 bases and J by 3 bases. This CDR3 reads CASSSQGAFGGDTEAFF. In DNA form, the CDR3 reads TGCGCCAGCAGTTCCCAGGGGGCATTCGGAGGAGACACTGAAGCTTTCTTT.

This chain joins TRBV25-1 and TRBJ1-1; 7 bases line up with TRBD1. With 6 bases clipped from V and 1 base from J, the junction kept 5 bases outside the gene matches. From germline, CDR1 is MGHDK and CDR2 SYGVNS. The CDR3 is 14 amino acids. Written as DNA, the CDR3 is TGTGCCAGCAGAGAGACAGGGACGAACACTGAAGCTTTCTTT. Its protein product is CASRETGTNTEAFF.

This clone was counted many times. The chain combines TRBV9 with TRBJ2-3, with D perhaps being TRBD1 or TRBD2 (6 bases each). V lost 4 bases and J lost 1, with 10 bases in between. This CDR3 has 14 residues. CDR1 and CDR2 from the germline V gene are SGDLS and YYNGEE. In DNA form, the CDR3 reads TGTGCCAGCAGCTGGGGGGCCGGCACAGATACGCAGTATTTT. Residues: CASSWGAGTDTQYF.